What follows are 31 T cell receptor beta chains derived from one specimen sequenced in a study of CD8+CD57+ T cells in acquired aplastic anemia. TCR beta VDJ and CDR3 were profiled, and genomic DNA was the template. From the reads, TCRdb called clonotypes with MiXCR, one entry per CDR3 protein. In the table there are 150,000 to 200,000 distinct CDR3 sequences, 55% to 65% of which are singletons. Only patients with CD8+CD57+ cell expansion on flow cytometry were chosen for sequencing. The material sequenced was sorted CD4+, CD8+, or CD8+CD57+ T cells (not recorded which) from PBMCs. The receptor set was obtained from a human donor with aplastic anemia.

J is TRBJ1-5 and V is TRBV7-8, with D unresolved. The CDR3 covers 11 residues. V lost 5 bases to trimming and J lost 14 bases, with 13 bases between them. The germline gives CDR1 SGHVS, CDR2 FQNEAQ. CDR3 in DNA: TGTGCCAGCAGCCCAGGAGGCGAAAAGCATTTT. This translates into CASSPGGEKHF.

This clonotype was observed a few times. Given a much more abundant clone one base away, this may be a read error. The rearrangement links TRBV5-5 to TRBJ1-4; TRBD1 is a possible D gene (5 bases). The germline V gene encodes CDR1 SGHKS and CDR2 YYEKEE (reference sequence). This CDR3 has 15 residues. The V end was cut by 1 base, the J end by 7 bases, with 14 bases between. This chain's CDR3 is CASSLRVREGEKLFF. The CDR3 DNA sequence: TGTGCCAGCAGCTTGCGAGTCAGGGAGGGTGAAAAACTGTTTTTT.

The chain uses TRBV25-1 and TRBJ2-7, with a tentative D call TRBD1 (5 bases). Per germline, CDR1 MGHDK and CDR2 SYGVNS. V lost 3 bases, J lost 2 bases, and 14 bases lay in between. The CDR3 sequence is 15 residues long. The CDR3 DNA is TGTGCCAGCAGTGACGCGGCAGGGATCCCCTACGAGCAGTACTTC. It codes for CASSDAAGIPYEQYF.

This clonotype has just a few counts. This sequence joins TRBV20-1 and TRBJ1-5; D unclear. Germline V CDR1 and CDR2: DFQATT, SNEGSKA (reference sequence). The CDR3 is 18 amino acids. Trimming took 3 bases from V and 0 from J, leaving 21 bases between them. CDR3 sequence reads: CSARIGGRLLNSNQPQHF. The CDR3 nucleotides read TGCAGTGCTAGGATCGGCGGCAGGCTACTTAATAGCAATCAGCCCCAGCATTTT.

This clonotype was counted ten times or more. The chain employs TRBV19 and TRBJ1-5; D is possibly TRBD1 (6 bases). Germline CDR1 is LNHDA and CDR2 is SQIVND (reference sequence). Trimming took 0 bases from V and 7 from J, leaving 16 bases between them. This CDR3 has 16 residues. CDR3 sequence: CASSIDPWGARQPQHF. Written as DNA, the CDR3 is TGTGCCAGTAGTATAGATCCTTGGGGGGCTAGGCAGCCCCAGCATTTT. Complete variable domain (other parts from reference TRBV19 and TRBJ1-5): DGGITQSPKYLFRKEGQNVTLSCEQNLNHDAMYWYRQDPGQGLRLIYYSQIVNDFQKGDIAEGYSVSREKKESFPLTVTSAQKNPTAFYLCASSIDPWGARQPQHFGDGTRLSIL.

With regard to this clonotype: The junction departs from the called germline gene at one end, perhaps through a read error. The genes are TRBV10-3 and TRBJ1-5; 11 nucleotides align to TRBD1. There are 14 residues in the CDR3. Germline lookup yields CDR1 ENHRY and CDR2 SYGVKD. CDR3 residues: CASSWTGGEQPQHF. The CDR3 DNA sequence: TGTGCCAGCAGTTGGACAGGGGGCGAGCAGCCCCAGCATTTT.

This clonotype was detected ten times or more. This rearrangement joins TRBV4-1 to TRBJ1-1; D gene ambiguous. This CDR3 spans 15 amino acids. The V and J ends lost 0 bases and 0 bases respectively, with 8 bases between them. The germline V gene encodes CDR1 MGHRA and CDR2 YSYEKL. The CDR3, as DNA: TGCGCCAGCAGCCAAGAGACTGACCTGAACACTGAAGCTTTCTTT. It specifies CASSQETDLNTEAFF.

This clonotype appeared a few times. The rearrangement uses TRBV15 and TRBJ2-3; D not resolved. This CDR3 has 16 amino acids. The germline CDR1 and CDR2 sequences are LNHNV and YYDKDF (reference sequence). Trimming took off 1 base at V and 0 bases at J, with 11 bases between the two ends. DNA of the CDR3: TGTGCCACCAGCAGAGGAGAGGTGCGTAGCACAGATACGCAGTATTTT. Its protein is CATSRGEVRSTDTQYF.

The chain uses TRBV24-1 and TRBJ1-2; D call uncertain. The CDR3 extends over 12 amino acids. Trimming left V 2 bases short and J 8 bases short, with 8 bases between. Germline loops: CDR1 KGHDR, CDR2 SFDVKD. CDR3: CATSDYAGGYTF. CDR3 DNA: TGTGCCACCAGTGATTACGCGGGAGGCTACACCTTC.

The sample holds many counts of this clonotype. The rearrangement uses TRBV14 and TRBJ2-1; TRBD1 matches at 9 bases. The CDR3 is 18 residues long. Per the germline V gene, CDR1 is SGHDN and CDR2 is FVKESK. With 3 bases clipped from V and 8 bases from J, the junction kept 17 bases outside the gene matches. CDR3 bases: TGTGCCAGCAGCCACTTGTGGGCTGACCGGGACAGGGCCCATGAGCAGTTCTTC. Translation: CASSHLWADRDRAHEQFF.

This clonotype was picked up a small number of times. The chain couples TRBV7-9 to TRBJ2-5; 11 bases map to TRBD2. The V segment lost 0 bases and the J segment 1 base; nucleotides outside the gene matches: 4. The CDR3 runs 17 residues. Germline assignment: CDR1 SEHNR and CDR2 FQNEAQ (reference sequence). The CDR3 DNA is TGTGCCAGCAGCTTAGCGGCTAGCGGGGGGATCCAAGAGACCCAGTACTTC. This codes for CASSLAASGGIQETQYF.

The chain uses TRBV2 and TRBJ1-1; no clear D gene. The V gene lost 11 bases and the J gene lost 1 base, with 14 bases spanning the gap. CDR3 length equals 13 residues. Germline V gene data show CDR1 as SNHLY and CDR2 as FYNNEI. The CDR3 loop is CARKAGQNTEAFF. The CDR3 DNA reads as TGTGCCCGAAAAGCCGGTCAGAACACTGAAGCTTTCTTT.

This clonotype appeared once. The V gene is TRBV12-3 or TRBV12-4, the J gene TRBJ2-5, with unresolved D. The length of the CDR3 is 13 residues. Trimming stripped 2 bases from V and 5 bases from J, with 9 bases between. The CDR3 DNA sequence: TGTGCCAGCAGTTTAAAGTCTGAGGAGACCCAGTACTTC. Encoded protein: CASSLKSEETQYF.

CDR3 in DNA: TGCAGCCTCGGGGAGGCCTATGGCTACACCTTC. This sequence encodes CSLGEAYGYTF. The chain uses TRBV29-1 and TRBJ1-2; D remains ambiguous. The CDR3 covers 11 residues. Trimming removed 8 bases at V and 4 bases at J, with 11 bases between. CDR1 is SQVTM and CDR2 is ANQGSEA in the germline V gene.

This rearrangement joins TRBV5-1 to TRBJ2-5; weak D call: TRBD1 (6 bases). The CDR3 is 13 amino acids. From germline, CDR1 is SGHRS and CDR2 YFSETQ. Trimming shortened V by 3 bases and J by 3 bases, and 9 bases separated the two germline ends. In DNA, the CDR3 is TGCGCCAGCAGCTACTGGACAGAAGAGACCCAGTACTTC. Translating it yields CASSYWTEETQYF.

This clonotype was counted only a few times. The gene calls are TRBV7-3 and TRBJ2-7, with D perhaps matching TRBD2 (6 bases). Looked up from germline, CDR1 is SGHTA and CDR2 is FQGTGA. Trimming shortened V by 4 bases and J by 3 bases, and 13 bases separated the two germline ends. CDR3 length: 14 amino acids. CDR3 sequence (DNA): TGTGCCAGCAGCTCGGCGGGGCTTGTCTACGAGCAGTACTTC. Residues: CASSSAGLVYEQYF.

This chain joins TRBV20-1 and TRBJ2-1, with 10 bases fitting TRBD1. V shed 0 bases, J shed 10 bases, and the junction held 15 bases outside the gene matches. There are 17 residues in the CDR3. Germline loops: CDR1 DFQATT, CDR2 SNEGSKA (reference sequence). As DNA, the CDR3 is TGCAGTGCTAGAGATCCCAACGGACAGGGGGGAGTATGGGAGCAGTTCTTC. Its translation: CSARDPNGQGGVWEQFF.

About this clonotype: This CDR3 fails to terminate in the conserved phenylalanine or tryptophan, so it likely reflects a read error. This chain links TRBV15 with TRBJ1-4; 7 bases match TRBD1. The V gene's germline CDR1 is LNHNV and CDR2 YYDKDF (reference sequence). CDR3 length: 15 amino acids. After removal of 0 bases from V and 4 bases from J, the junction contained 2 bases not matched to a gene. Here the CDR3 DNA reads TGTGCCACCAGCAGAGAAGGGGGCCTTAATGAAAAACTGTTTTCT. This codes for CATSREGGLNEKLFS.

The chain links TRBV29-1 to TRBJ2-1; 7 nucleotides agree with TRBD1. Germline CDR1 and CDR2: SQVTM and ANQGSEA. The CDR3 is made up of 14 amino acids. Trimming took 7 bases from V and 8 from J; bases not matched to a gene: 14. The CDR3 protein is CSGPSAGGGDEQFF. CDR3 nucleotide sequence: TGCAGCGGCCCCTCAGCAGGGGGTGGTGATGAGCAGTTCTTC.

CDR3 coding DNA: TGTGCCAGCAGCTTACGCCCGGACAGAGCAGATACGCAGTATTTT. Encoded protein: CASSLRPDRADTQYF. The chain has TRBV7-2 and TRBJ2-3; D perhaps matches TRBD1 (6 bases). The CDR3 covers 15 residues. With 2 bases removed from V and 4 bases from J, the gap between germline ends came to 13 bases. Germline V gene lookup returns CDR1 SGHTA and CDR2 FQGNSA.

The chain carries TRBV12-3 or TRBV12-4 and TRBJ2-5; TRBD1 agrees at 9 bases. Losses at the gene ends were 1 base for V and 4 bases for J; bases not matched to a gene: 4. The CDR3 covers 15 residues. In DNA, the CDR3 is TGTGCCAGCAGTTTAGAATCGGGACAGGGAGAGACCCAGTACTTC. It specifies CASSLESGQGETQYF.

V usage is TRBV2 and J usage is TRBJ2-5; 8 bases fit TRBD1. The CDR3 spans 14 residues. V dropped 5 bases and J dropped 5; count of bases not matched to a gene: 7. The germline V gene encodes CDR1 SNHLY and CDR2 FYNNEI. DNA of the CDR3: TGTGCCAGCAGTCGAACAGGGGGTTGGGAGACCCAGTACTTC. As protein: CASSRTGGWETQYF.

This clonotype has at least ten counts. No conserved phenylalanine or tryptophan is present at the end of the CDR3, so a read error is the likely explanation. The rearrangement links TRBV13 to TRBJ1-1; no reliable D call. This CDR3 spans 11 amino acids. Looked up from germline, CDR1 is PRHDT and CDR2 is FYEKMQ (reference sequence). The V gene lost 10 bases and the J gene lost 9 bases, with 15 bases spanning the gap. The DNA for the CDR3 is TGTGCCACCCTTGAGCGGCGCAAAGCTTTCCTT. It is translated as CATLERRKAFL.

This clonotype was seen repeatedly, ten times or more. The V and J genes are TRBV4-1 and TRBJ2-7; 7 nucleotides align to TRBD2. The CDR3 is made up of 11 amino acids. Trimming cost V 9 bases and J 2 bases; bases outside gene matches: 1. CDR1 and CDR2 from the germline V gene are MGHRA and YSYEKL. CDR3 sequence (DNA): TGCGCCAGTCGGGGGGCCTACGAGCAGTACTTC. Its protein product is CASRGAYEQYF.

The rearrangement joins TRBV7-8 to TRBJ1-2; perhaps TRBD1 as D (6 bases). Germline-derived CDR1 and CDR2 are SGHVS and FQNEAQ. V lost 0 bases and J 6 bases, leaving 11 bases between the germline ends. The CDR3 covers 14 residues. As DNA, the CDR3 is TGTGCCAGCAGCTTAGCAGGGGGTTTTGATGGCTACACCTTC. Its protein is CASSLAGGFDGYTF.

This clonotype has a single count. The gene calls are TRBV7-9 and TRBJ2-7; 7 bases align to TRBD1. V shed 5 bases and J 0 bases; nucleotides not matched to a gene: 10. This CDR3 region has 16 residues. Germline V lookup: CDR1 SEHNR, CDR2 FQNEAQ (reference sequence). For the CDR3, the DNA is TGTGCCAGCAGCCCCCCGCTCCAGGGGGACTCCTACGAGCAGTACTTC. It translates to CASSPPLQGDSYEQYF.

This chain links TRBV5-5 with TRBJ1-2; TRBD1 might be the D (5 bases). V lost 1 base and J 8 bases, leaving 18 bases between the germline ends. Germline V gives CDR1 SGHKS, CDR2 YYEKEE (reference sequence). The CDR3 is 15 residues long. The CDR3 reads CASSLYDGGSQGYTF. In DNA, the CDR3 is TGTGCCAGCAGCTTGTATGATGGGGGGAGTCAGGGCTACACCTTC.

The chain combines TRBV10-3 with TRBJ2-5, with D uncertain. Per the germline V gene, CDR1 is ENHRY and CDR2 is SYGVKD. V dropped 10 bases and J dropped 1 base, with 13 bases sitting between them. This CDR3 has 13 amino acids. Written as DNA, the CDR3 is TGTGCCACCACCCCCGTGCCCCAAGAGACCCAGTACTTC. Translation gives CATTPVPQETQYF.

The genes are TRBV10-3 and TRBJ2-7; 7 nucleotides line up with TRBD1. The ends lost 2 bases at V and 0 bases at J; junction bases unmatched: 10. Germline loops: CDR1 ENHRY, CDR2 SYGVKD. The CDR3 sequence is 17 residues long. The CDR3 sequence is CAISEPGQEDSSYEQYF. In nucleotides, the CDR3 is TGTGCCATCAGTGAGCCCGGACAGGAAGACAGCTCCTACGAGCAGTACTTC.

This clonotype was counted ten times or more. The chain uses TRBV10-1 and TRBJ2-7, with unresolved D. CDR1 WNHNN and CDR2 SYGVQD come from the germline V gene (reference sequence). Trimming took off 2 bases at V and 3 bases at J, with 11 bases between the two ends. The CDR3 is 14 residues long. In nucleotides, the CDR3 is TGCGCCAGCAGTGAGCAAGCCGACGGCTACGAGCAGTACTTC. Residues: CASSEQADGYEQYF.

This chain uses TRBV6-5 with TRBJ1-6; TRBD1 agrees at 7 bases. The J segment lost 0 bases and the V segment lost 0 bases, leaving 8 bases of the junction unmatched. This CDR3 region has 19 residues. Germline assignment: CDR1 MNHEY and CDR2 SVGAGI. For the CDR3, the DNA is TGTGCCAGCAGTTACTCGAGAGGGGGCGATAGCTCCTATAATTCACCCCTCCACTTT. Encoded protein: CASSYSRGGDSSYNSPLHF.